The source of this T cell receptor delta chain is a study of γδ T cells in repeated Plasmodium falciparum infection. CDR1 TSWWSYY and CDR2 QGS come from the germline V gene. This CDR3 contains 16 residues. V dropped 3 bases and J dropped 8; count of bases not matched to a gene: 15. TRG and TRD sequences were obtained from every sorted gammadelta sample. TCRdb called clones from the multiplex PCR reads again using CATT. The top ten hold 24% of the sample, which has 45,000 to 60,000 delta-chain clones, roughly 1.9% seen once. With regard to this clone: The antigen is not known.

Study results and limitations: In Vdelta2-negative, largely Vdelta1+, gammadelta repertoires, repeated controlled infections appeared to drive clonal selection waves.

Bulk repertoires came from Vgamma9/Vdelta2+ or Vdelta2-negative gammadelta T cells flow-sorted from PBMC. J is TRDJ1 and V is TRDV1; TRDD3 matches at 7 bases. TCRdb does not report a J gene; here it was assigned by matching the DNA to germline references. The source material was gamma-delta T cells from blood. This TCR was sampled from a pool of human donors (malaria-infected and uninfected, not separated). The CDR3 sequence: CALGDLAFSGGQKLIF. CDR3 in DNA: TGTGCTCTTGGGGATCTAGCCTTCTCTGGGGGCCAAAAACTCATCTTT.